The clone carrying this T cell receptor beta chain has a count of ten or more. As yet, its antigen is unknown. The data belong to a study of T-cell reconstitution after alpha-beta-depleted transplantation in children. Trimming took off 5 bases at V and 5 bases at J, with 12 bases between the two ends. Germline V gene lookup returns CDR1 SEHNR and CDR2 FQNEAQ (reference sequence). CDR3 size: 13 residues. TCRbeta library construction was performed incorporating unique molecular identifiers. TCRdb re-called the PCR reads with MiXCR, one entry per CDR3 protein. The data contain about 260,000 distinct CDR3 sequences, roughly 12% of them singletons. Study results and limitations: In patients about two months after transplant, alpha-beta T cells reportedly arose from several hundred expanded graft clones. The authors attributed T-cell counts and diversity one year after transplant mostly to newly produced T cells. There were some patients whose high TCRbeta diversity at day 60 came from surviving recipient T cells and thymic progenitors.

This chain connects TRBV7-9 to TRBJ2-5; perhaps TRBD2 as D (5 bases). The TCR was taken from a male patient aged 2-10 years who had a stem cell transplant for chronic granulomatous disease, so the T cells may come from the graft donor. Here the sequenced sample was peripheral blood, taken 180 days after TCRalphabeta/CD19-depleted stem cell transplant. CDR3 in DNA: TGTGCCAGCAGCCCGGACTGGGTGGAGACCCAGTACTTC. This sequence encodes CASSPDWVETQYF.